Presented here are 25 T cell receptor beta chains from one specimen sequenced in a study of control samples from healthy donors and cancer patients. Profiled with immunoSEQ multiplex PCR; TCRdb holds only in-frame clones, not every one. The data show 100,000 to 150,000 clones, with roughly 90% seen just once and almost 40% held by the top ten. The sequenced sample was blood. These receptors were obtained from a man between 45 and 60 years old in good health.

The gene calls are TRBV21-1 and TRBJ2-7; no DNA check was done on the table's D call, TRBD2. TRBV21-1 is a pseudogene locus. The CDR3 is made up of 14 amino acids. CDR3 nucleotide sequence: TGTGCCAGCAGCAAGTCTAGCGGCCACTACGAGCAGTACTTC. It encodes CASSKSSGHYEQYF.

The chain couples TRBV5-1 to TRBJ2-7; D is unclear. V lost 0 bases, J lost 9 bases, and 19 bases lay in between. The CDR3 length is 15 residues. Germline CDR1 is SGHRS and CDR2 is YFSETQ. The CDR3: CASSLGPENYEGQYF. DNA for the CDR3: TGCGCCAGCAGCTTGGGACCGGAGAACTACGAAGGGCAGTACTTC.

This rearrangement joins TRBV3-1 (or the pseudogene TRBV3-2) to TRBJ1-2; D gene uncertain. The ends were cut back, 3 bases at V and 4 bases at J, with 9 bases in the middle. This CDR3 comprises 13 residues. Germline assignment: CDR1 LGHDT and CDR2 YNNKEL (reference sequence). The CDR3 spells CASSQGLGYGYTF. CDR3 in DNA: TGTGCCAGCAGCCAGGGGTTGGGCTATGGCTACACCTTC.

This chain links TRBV5-1 with TRBJ2-5; TRBD1 agrees at 11 bases. Trimming cost V 5 bases and J 4 bases; bases outside gene matches: 13. CDR3 length: 17 residues. The V gene's germline CDR1 is SGHRS and CDR2 YFSETQ. CDR3 in amino acids: CASRLTWGQGVGETQYF. In DNA form, the CDR3 reads TGCGCCAGCAGATTAACCTGGGGACAGGGGGTTGGAGAGACCCAGTACTTC. The full variable domain, its missing parts supplied by reference TRBV5-1 and TRBJ2-5, is KAGVTQTPRYLIKTRGQQVTLSCSPISGHRSVSWYQQTPGQGLQFLFEYFSETQRNKGNFPGRFSGRQFSNSRSEMNVSTLELGDSALYLCASRLTWGQGVGETQYFGPGTRLLVL.

This rearrangement joins TRBV7-8 to TRBJ1-1; TRBD1 matches 8 bases. From germline, CDR1 is SGHVS and CDR2 FQNEAQ. The junction had 8 bases not matched to a gene; V was cut back by 4 bases and J by 1 base. The CDR3 has 16 amino acids. The CDR3 DNA is TGTGCCAGCAGCTCACAAAACAGGGGGAAGAACACTGAAGCTTTCTTT. It codes for CASSSQNRGKNTEAFF.

This chain uses TRBV29-1 with TRBJ2-5, with a weak D call TRBD2 (6 bases). V was shortened by 6 bases and J by 1 base, with 15 bases between the two germline ends. Germline V gene sequence: CDR1 SQVTM, CDR2 ANQGSEA. The length of the CDR3 is 14 residues. The CDR3 loop reads CSVGGAGIQETQYF. CDR3 coding DNA: TGCAGCGTAGGAGGGGCCGGGATCCAAGAGACCCAGTACTTC.

This chain uses TRBV5-1 with TRBJ2-1, with 9 positions matching TRBD1. After removal of 4 bases from V and 5 bases from J, the junction contained 7 bases not matched to a gene. The CDR3 loop spans 15 amino acids. Germline CDR1 is SGHRS and CDR2 is YFSETQ. CDR3 DNA sequence: TGCGCCAGCAGCGACCCGGGACAGGGTAACAATGAGCAGTTCTTC. The encoded protein is CASSDPGQGNNEQFF.

This clone has a single count. This chain joins TRBV5-1 and TRBJ1-2; TRBD1 matches 8 bases. Losses at the gene ends were 0 bases for V and 0 bases for J; bases not matched to a gene: 4. The CDR3 has 16 amino acids. CDR1 and CDR2 from the germline V gene are SGHRS and YFSETQ. The CDR3 DNA reads TGCGCCAGCAGCTTGGGACAGGGGATAGCTAACTATGGCTACACCTTC. Translated: CASSLGQGIANYGYTF.

The sample holds a few counts of this clone. The DNA for the CDR3 is TGTGCCAGCAGCCTAGTCCTAGAGGGGGTGGGTGGCTACACCTTC. Its protein product is CASSLVLEGVGGYTF. The chain carries TRBV6-5 and TRBJ1-2; D possibly corresponds to TRBD1 (6 bases). Trimming removed 6 bases from V and 7 bases from J, with 21 bases in between. The CDR3 runs to 15 residues. The germline V gene has CDR1 MNHEY and CDR2 SVGAGI.

The J gene is TRBJ1-2, the V gene TRBV12-3 or TRBV12-4, with a tentative D call TRBD1 (6 bases). There are 11 residues in the CDR3. The germline V and J ends were trimmed by 7 bases and 10 bases, with 13 bases remaining between them. The CDR3 loop is CASTGEGVYTF. As DNA, the CDR3 is TGTGCCAGCACAGGGGAAGGGGTCTACACCTTC.

The V gene is TRBV11-2, the J gene TRBJ1-4; possible D gene TRBD1, 6 bases. V was trimmed by 2 bases and J by 8 bases, leaving 18 bases between them. Germline V CDR1 and CDR2: SGHAT, FQNNGV. This CDR3 spans 16 amino acids. The CDR3 coding sequence is TGTGCCAGCAGCTTACATGACAGGATGTCGGGGGAAAAACTGTTTTTT. It yields the protein CASSLHDRMSGEKLFF.

The chain recombines TRBV10-3 with TRBJ2-1; 14 positions match TRBD2. Trimming at V came to 0 bases and at J to 0 bases, leaving 10 bases not matched to a gene. This CDR3 comprises 21 residues. Looked up from germline, CDR1 is ENHRY and CDR2 is SYGVKD. The CDR3 reads CAISESHGLAGGQSSYNEQFF. The CDR3 nucleotides are TGTGCCATCAGTGAGTCGCATGGACTAGCGGGGGGCCAGAGCTCCTACAATGAGCAGTTCTTC.

V usage is TRBV2 and J usage is TRBJ2-5; D is unresolved. Trimming cost V 7 bases and J 5 bases, with 17 bases left between them. This CDR3 is 14 amino acids long. Germline V gives CDR1 SNHLY, CDR2 FYNNEI. CDR3: CASKTGPTDETQYF. The CDR3 DNA follows: TGTGCCAGCAAAACCGGGCCGACGGACGAGACCCAGTACTTC.

The chain recombines TRBV19 with TRBJ1-2, with 11 bases that match TRBD1. J was trimmed by 8 bases and V by 3 bases; bases with no gene match: 5. CDR1 is LNHDA, CDR2 SQIVND, per germline (reference sequence). The CDR3 has 14 amino acids. The CDR3: CASSIVDRGRGYTF. Here the CDR3 DNA reads TGTGCCAGTAGTATCGTGGACAGGGGGCGAGGCTACACCTTC.

The chain couples TRBV24-1 to TRBJ2-7, with D maybe TRBD2 (6 bases). V was clipped by 9 bases and J by 2 bases, with 13 bases between them. The CDR3 sequence is 13 residues long. Germline CDR1 is KGHDR and CDR2 is SFDVKD. The CDR3 nucleotides read TGTGCCACCCATCAGGAGGGGCCCTACGAGCAGTACTTC. Protein: CATHQEGPYEQYF.

The V gene is TRBV28, the J gene TRBJ1-4; 8 bases are shared with TRBD1. CDR3 length: 18 residues. CDR1 is MDHEN, CDR2 SYDVKM, per germline. V shed 6 bases, J shed 6 bases, and the junction held 18 bases outside the gene matches. For the CDR3, the DNA is TGTGCCAGCAGGCTAATCGGACAGGGAGATGGGCCCGATGAAAAACTGTTTTTT. Translated, it gives CASRLIGQGDGPDEKLFF. Together with reference TRBV28 and TRBJ1-4, the CDR3 gives the full variable domain: DVKVTQSSRYLVKRTGEKVFLECVQDMDHENMFWYRQDPGLGLRLIYFSYDVKMKEKGDIPEGYSVSREKKERFSLILESASTNQTSMYLCASRLIGQGDGPDEKLFFGSGTQLSVL.

The chain employs TRBV2 and TRBJ1-1, with 7 positions matching TRBD1. This CDR3 spans 17 amino acids. Germline trimming cut 3 bases from V and 4 bases from J; bases unmatched to any gene: 14. Germline loops: CDR1 SNHLY, CDR2 FYNNEI. CDR3 sequence reads: CASSDRFTGEGFTEAFF. The CDR3 DNA sequence: TGTGCCAGCAGTGACCGATTTACAGGGGAGGGGTTCACTGAAGCTTTCTTT.

This chain uses TRBV30 with TRBJ2-2; D is undetermined. This CDR3 region has 12 residues. Germline assignment: CDR1 GTSNPN and CDR2 SVGIG (reference sequence). V lost 4 bases and J lost 6, with 9 bases in between. The CDR3 coding sequence is TGTGCCTGGACCAAGGGCGCCGGGGAGCTGTTTTTT. It yields the protein CAWTKGAGELFF.

V and J are TRBV10-3 and TRBJ1-1; TRBD1 matches at 10 bases. The CDR3 extends over 14 amino acids. Germline CDR1 and CDR2: ENHRY and SYGVKD. Unmatched junction bases numbered 5, after V lost 4 bases and J lost 6 bases. The CDR3 bases are TGTGCCATCAGTGGGGGACAGGGGCGGCCTGAAGCTTTCTTT. Translation gives CAISGGQGRPEAFF.

Comment on this clone: A junction boundary mismatches the germline segment, possibly from a read error. This sequence joins TRBV3-1 (or the pseudogene TRBV3-2) and TRBJ2-2, with D possibly called TRBD1 or TRBD2 (5 bases each). The CDR3 is 16 residues long. Germline V lookup: CDR1 LGHDT, CDR2 YNNKEL (reference sequence). CDR3 protein: CASSQPGTGNIGELFF. The CDR3 DNA sequence: TGTGCCAGCAGCCAACCCGGGACCGGGAACATCGGGGAGCTGTTTTTT.

This chain links TRBV7-8 with TRBJ1-1; D uncertain. CDR1 is SGHVS, CDR2 FQNEAQ, per germline. CDR3 length: 13 residues. V was trimmed by 3 bases and J by 3 bases, leaving 8 bases between them. CDR3 in DNA: TGTGCCAGCAGCTTTCTGCGAGACACTGAAGCTTTCTTT. This translates into CASSFLRDTEAFF.

The J gene is TRBJ1-1, the V gene TRBV7-6; tentative D call: TRBD1 (5 bases). CDR1 and CDR2 (germline): SGHVS, FNYEAQ. V lost 4 bases to trimming and J lost 4 bases, with 13 bases between them. CDR3 size: 14 residues. In DNA, the CDR3 is TGTGCCAGCAGCTACCAACAGGAAGGCACTGAAGCTTTCTTT. This codes for CASSYQQEGTEAFF.

The table lists this clone with a count of one. CDR3 nucleotide sequence: TGTGCCATCAGTGTCTCGGGGGGCCTCAATCAGCCCCAGCATTTT. It is translated as CAISVSGGLNQPQHF. The J gene is TRBJ1-5, the V gene TRBV10-3, with a possible D match to TRBD1 (6 bases). Trimming removed 4 bases from V and 3 bases from J, with 13 bases in between. The CDR3 spans 15 residues. In germline, CDR1 is ENHRY, CDR2 SYGVKD.

This sequence joins TRBV18 and TRBJ1-1, with D uncertain. The CDR3 spans 16 residues. Trimming took 0 bases from V and 0 from J, leaving 11 bases between them. Germline lookup yields CDR1 KGHSH and CDR2 LQKENI. In DNA form, the CDR3 reads TGTGCCAGCTCACCACCGGCATTCGGAATGAACACTGAAGCTTTCTTT. It yields the protein CASSPPAFGMNTEAFF.

This clone appeared a single time. The CDR3 coding sequence is TGCGCCAGCAGCTTAAGGGGGACAGGGGACATAACCCTATCTTCCTACGAGCAGTACTTC. It translates to CASSLRGTGDITLSSYEQYF. The chain combines TRBV5-1 with TRBJ2-7; 10 nucleotides match TRBD1. The CDR3 has 20 amino acids. Germline V gene data show CDR1 as SGHRS and CDR2 as YFSETQ. The V segment lost 2 bases and the J segment 1 base; nucleotides outside the gene matches: 18. Drawing the rest from reference TRBV5-1 and TRBJ2-7, the complete variable domain is KAGVTQTPRYLIKTRGQQVTLSCSPISGHRSVSWYQQTPGQGLQFLFEYFSETQRNKGNFPGRFSGRQFSNSRSEMNVSTLELGDSALYLCASSLRGTGDITLSSYEQYFGPGTRLTVT.